The TCR beta chain under discussion was sequenced for a study of blood T cells in healthy people across ages. There are 15 residues in the CDR3. In germline, CDR1 is SGHRS, CDR2 YFSETQ. V trimming: 4 bases; J trimming: 3 bases; junction bases outside the gene matches: 6. Primers used in a second PCR of roughly 6 to 11 cycles were a sample-barcoded 5' primer and a J-beta primer mix. One entry per CDR3 protein, called by TCRdb with MiXCR from the 5' RACE reads. The data contain 1.5 million or so distinct CDR3 sequences, around 40% of them singletons. The amount of total RNA extracted per sample was at least 5.5 micrograms.

The V and J genes are TRBV5-1 and TRBJ2-7, with 11 bases that match TRBD1. The sequenced sample consisted of blood. This TCR was sampled from a woman under 30 in good health. CDR3 bases: TGCGCCAGCAGCGCGGGACAGGGGGTCAACTACGAGCAGTACTTC. Translation: CASSAGQGVNYEQYF.